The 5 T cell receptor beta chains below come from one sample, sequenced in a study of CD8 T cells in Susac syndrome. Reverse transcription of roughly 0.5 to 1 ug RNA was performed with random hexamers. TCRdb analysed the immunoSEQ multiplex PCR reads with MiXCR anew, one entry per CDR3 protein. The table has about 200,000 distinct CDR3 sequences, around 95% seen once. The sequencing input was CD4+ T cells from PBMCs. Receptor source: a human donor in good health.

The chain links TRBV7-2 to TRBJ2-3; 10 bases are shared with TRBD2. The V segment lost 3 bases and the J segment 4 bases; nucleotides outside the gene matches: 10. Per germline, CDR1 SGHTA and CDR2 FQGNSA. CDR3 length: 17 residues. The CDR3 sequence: CASSFKLAGAVADTQYF. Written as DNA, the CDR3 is TGTGCCAGCAGCTTCAAGCTAGCGGGGGCTGTTGCAGATACGCAGTATTTT.

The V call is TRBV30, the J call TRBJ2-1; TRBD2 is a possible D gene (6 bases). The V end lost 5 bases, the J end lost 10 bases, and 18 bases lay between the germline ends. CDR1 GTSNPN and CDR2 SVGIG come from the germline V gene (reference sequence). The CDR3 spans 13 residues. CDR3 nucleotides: TGTGCCTGGGGGACTGGACCTGGGGAGGAGCAGTTCTTC. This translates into CAWGTGPGEEQFF.

The CDR3: CASSVDGRGGYGYTF. The CDR3 DNA reads as TGTGCCAGCAGCGTAGATGGCAGGGGCGGCTATGGCTACACCTTC. This chain joins TRBV9 and TRBJ1-2, with D perhaps TRBD1 (6 bases). This CDR3 has 15 residues. Between the trimmed V and J ends, which lost 0 bases and 4 bases, there was a span of 13 bases. Germline CDR1 reads SGDLS; CDR2 reads YYNGEE.

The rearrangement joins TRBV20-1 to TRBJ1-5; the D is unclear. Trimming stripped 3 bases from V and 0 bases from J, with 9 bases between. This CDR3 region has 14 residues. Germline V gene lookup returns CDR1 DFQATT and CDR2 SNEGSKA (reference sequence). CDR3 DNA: TGCAGTGCTAGTGCAGGAGATAGCAATCAGCCCCAGCATTTT. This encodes CSASAGDSNQPQHF.

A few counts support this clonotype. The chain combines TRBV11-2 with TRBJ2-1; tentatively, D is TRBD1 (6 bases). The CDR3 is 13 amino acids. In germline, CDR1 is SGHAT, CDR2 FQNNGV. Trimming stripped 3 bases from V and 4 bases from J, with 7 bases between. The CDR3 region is CASSLGAYNEQFF. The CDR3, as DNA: TGTGCCAGCAGCTTGGGGGCGTACAATGAGCAGTTCTTC.